This TCR beta chain was sequenced during a study of regulatory T cells in long-lasting Graves disease. Study overall: Graves' patients with a new diagnosis had received antithyroid drugs under 3 months.

Documented time point: newly diagnosed GD, antithyroid drugs for less than 3 months. Preparation of the TCR library used RNA extracted from PBMCs. This clonotype has just a few counts. Antigen unknown. Notes on the study in general: Public clonotype sharing was higher in persistent than newly diagnosed patients.

The CDR3 is 16 amino acids. Germline V lookup: CDR1 MNHNS, CDR2 SASEGT. V lost 4 bases, J lost 4 bases, and 8 bases stayed unmatched. Building of the TCR beta libraries involved iRepertoire HTBI primers and Arm-PCR of CDR3 regions. One entry per CDR3 protein, called by TCRdb with MiXCR from the multiplex PCR reads. The table records 600,000 to 650,000 distinct CDR3 sequences, about 16% of them present only once. The sample was also reused in another study, on T cells in Graves' hyperthyroidism and ophthalmopathy. This second study says: Graves' hyperthyroidism qualified as stable when ophthalmopathy did not progress within 18 months.

The TCR originated in a young woman with Graves disease. The rearrangement links TRBV6-1 to TRBJ2-3, with TRBD1 identical over 10 bases. This specimen consisted of peripheral blood mononuclear cells (PBMCs), obtained at new diagnosis, from a patient treated with antithyroid drugs. DNA for the CDR3: TGTGCCAGCAGTGTGGGGACAGGGGTGTTTTCAGATACGCAGTATTTT. Translating it yields CASSVGTGVFSDTQYF.